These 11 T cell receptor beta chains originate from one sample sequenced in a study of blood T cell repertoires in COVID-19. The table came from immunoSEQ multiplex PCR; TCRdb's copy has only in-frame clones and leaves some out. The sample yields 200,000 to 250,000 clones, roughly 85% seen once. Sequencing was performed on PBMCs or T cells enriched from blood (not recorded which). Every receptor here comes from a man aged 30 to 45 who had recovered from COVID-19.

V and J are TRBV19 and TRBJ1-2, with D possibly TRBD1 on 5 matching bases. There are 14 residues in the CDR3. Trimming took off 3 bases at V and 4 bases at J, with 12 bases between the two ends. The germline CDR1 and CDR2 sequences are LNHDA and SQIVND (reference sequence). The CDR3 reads CASSMDDRIYGYTF. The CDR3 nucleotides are TGTGCCAGTAGTATGGATGACAGAATCTATGGCTACACCTTC.

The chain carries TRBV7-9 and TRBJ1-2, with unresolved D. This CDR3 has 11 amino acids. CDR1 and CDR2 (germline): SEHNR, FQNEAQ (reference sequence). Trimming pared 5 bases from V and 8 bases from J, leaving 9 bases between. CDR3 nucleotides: TGTGCCAGCAGCAAAGGGAGAGGCTACACCTTC. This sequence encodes CASSKGRGYTF.

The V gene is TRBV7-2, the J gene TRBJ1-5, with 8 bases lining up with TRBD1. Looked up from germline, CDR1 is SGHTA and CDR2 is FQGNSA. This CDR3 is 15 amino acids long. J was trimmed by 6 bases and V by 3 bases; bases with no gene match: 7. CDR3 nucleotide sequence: TGTGCCAGCAGCTTTACCCAGGGGGCAGGTCAGCCCCAGCATTTT. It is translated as CASSFTQGAGQPQHF.

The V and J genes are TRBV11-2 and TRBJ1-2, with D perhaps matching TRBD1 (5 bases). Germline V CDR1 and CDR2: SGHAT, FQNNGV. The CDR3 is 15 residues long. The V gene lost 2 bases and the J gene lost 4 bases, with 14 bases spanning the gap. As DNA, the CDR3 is TGTGCCAGCAGCTTATTGTCCGGACAACTCTATGGCTACACCTTC. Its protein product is CASSLLSGQLYGYTF.

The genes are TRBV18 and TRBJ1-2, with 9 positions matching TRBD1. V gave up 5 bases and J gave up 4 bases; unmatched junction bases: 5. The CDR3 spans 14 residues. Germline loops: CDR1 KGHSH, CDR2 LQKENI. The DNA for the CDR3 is TGTGCCAGCTCATTCCGGGACAGGGTCTATGGCTACACCTTC. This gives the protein CASSFRDRVYGYTF.

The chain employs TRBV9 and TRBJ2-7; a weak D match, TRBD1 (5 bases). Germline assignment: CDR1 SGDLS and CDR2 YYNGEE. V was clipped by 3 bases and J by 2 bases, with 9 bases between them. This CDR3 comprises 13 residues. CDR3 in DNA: TGTGCCAGCAGCGGGACACCTACCTACGAGCAGTACTTC. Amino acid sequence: CASSGTPTYEQYF.

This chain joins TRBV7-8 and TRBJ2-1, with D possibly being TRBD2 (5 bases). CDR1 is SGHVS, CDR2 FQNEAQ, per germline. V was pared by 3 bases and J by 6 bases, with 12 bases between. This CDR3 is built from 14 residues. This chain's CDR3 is CASSLEDPVNEQFF. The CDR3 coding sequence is TGTGCCAGCAGCTTGGAGGACCCCGTCAATGAGCAGTTCTTC.

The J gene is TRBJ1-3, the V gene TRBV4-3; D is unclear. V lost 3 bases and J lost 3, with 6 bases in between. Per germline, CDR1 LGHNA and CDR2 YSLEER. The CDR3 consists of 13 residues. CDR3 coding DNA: TGCGCCAGCAGCCAGTTCGGTGGAAACACCATATATTTT. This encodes CASSQFGGNTIYF.

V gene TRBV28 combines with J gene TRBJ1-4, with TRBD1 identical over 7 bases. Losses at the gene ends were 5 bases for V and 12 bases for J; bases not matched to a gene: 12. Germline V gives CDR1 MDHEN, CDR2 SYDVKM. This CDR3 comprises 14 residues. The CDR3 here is CASSRESDRVELFF. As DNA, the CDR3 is TGTGCCAGCAGTCGAGAAAGCGACAGGGTGGAACTGTTTTTT.

The CDR3 coding sequence is TGCGCCAGCAGCCAAGTAGCGGGCAGCACTGAAGCTTTCTTT. Amino acids: CASSQVAGSTEAFF. This chain joins TRBV4-3 and TRBJ1-1; D not resolved. V was trimmed by 1 base and J by 4 bases, leaving 10 bases between them. Germline V gene data show CDR1 as LGHNA and CDR2 as YSLEER. This CDR3 region has 14 residues.

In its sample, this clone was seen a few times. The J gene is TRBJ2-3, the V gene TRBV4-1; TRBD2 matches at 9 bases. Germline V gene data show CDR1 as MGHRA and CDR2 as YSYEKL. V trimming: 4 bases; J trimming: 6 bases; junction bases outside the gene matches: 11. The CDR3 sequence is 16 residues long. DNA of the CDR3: TGCGCCAGCAGCCCCCTAGCGGGATGGCTCGTCGATACGCAGTATTTT. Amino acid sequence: CASSPLAGWLVDTQYF.